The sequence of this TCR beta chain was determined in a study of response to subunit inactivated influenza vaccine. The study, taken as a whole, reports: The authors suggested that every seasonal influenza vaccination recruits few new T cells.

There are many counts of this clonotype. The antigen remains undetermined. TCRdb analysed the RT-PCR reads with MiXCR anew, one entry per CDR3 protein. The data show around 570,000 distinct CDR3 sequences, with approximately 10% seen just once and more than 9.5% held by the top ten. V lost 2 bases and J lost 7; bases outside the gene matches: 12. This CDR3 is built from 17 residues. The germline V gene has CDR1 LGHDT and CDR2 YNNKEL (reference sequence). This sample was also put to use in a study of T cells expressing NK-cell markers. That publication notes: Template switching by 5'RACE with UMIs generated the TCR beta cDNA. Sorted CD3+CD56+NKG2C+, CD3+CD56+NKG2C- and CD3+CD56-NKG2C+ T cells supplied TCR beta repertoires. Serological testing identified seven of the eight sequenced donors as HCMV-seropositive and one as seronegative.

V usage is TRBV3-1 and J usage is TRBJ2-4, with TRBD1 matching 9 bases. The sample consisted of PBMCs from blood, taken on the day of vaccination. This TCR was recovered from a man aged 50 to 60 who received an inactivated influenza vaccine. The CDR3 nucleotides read TGTGCCAGCAGCCAATGGGGAGAAGGGACAGGGTTTAACATTCAGTACTTC. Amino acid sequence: CASSQWGEGTGFNIQYF.